These 26 T cell receptor beta chains were all obtained from the same sample, sequenced in a study of blood T cell repertoires in COVID-19. Repertoires were generated with immunoSEQ multiplex PCR, while TCRdb's copy carries only in-frame clones and drops some. The sample has some 180,000 clones, 70% to 90% seen once. The sequenced sample was peripheral blood. The receptors shown here come from a middle-aged man who had recovered from COVID-19.

The chain combines TRBV6-2 or TRBV6-3 with TRBJ1-6; 8 bases agree with TRBD1. This CDR3 is built from 14 residues. Unmatched junction bases numbered 5, after V lost 5 bases and J lost 8 bases. Germline V CDR1 and CDR2: MNHEY, SVGEGT. The CDR3 sequence: CASSRVQGDSPLHF. As DNA, the CDR3 is TGTGCCAGCAGTCGCGTACAGGGGGATTCACCCCTCCACTTT.

The J gene is TRBJ1-3, the V gene TRBV5-1; a weak D match, TRBD1 (6 bases). CDR1 SGHRS and CDR2 YFSETQ come from the germline V gene. The CDR3 sequence is 16 residues long. The V gene lost 5 bases and the J gene lost 4 bases, with 19 bases spanning the gap. CDR3 in DNA: TGCGCCAGCAGGACCGGGACACCCGGAAAGGGAAACACCATATATTTT. Its translation: CASRTGTPGKGNTIYF.

The rearrangement uses TRBV10-3 and TRBJ1-1; D possibly corresponds to TRBD1 (5 bases). CDR3 length equals 11 residues. V lost 10 bases to trimming and J lost 1 base, with 7 bases between them. Germline values: CDR1 ENHRY, CDR2 SYGVKD. Here the CDR3 reads CATGQNTEAFF. The CDR3 DNA reads TGTGCCACTGGACAGAACACTGAAGCTTTCTTT.

V and J are TRBV19 and TRBJ1-5, with 8 positions matching TRBD1. CDR3 size: 15 residues. The junction had 8 bases not matched to a gene; V was cut back by 3 bases and J by 7 bases. Per the germline V gene, CDR1 is LNHDA and CDR2 is SQIVND (reference sequence). CDR3 sequence (DNA): TGTGCCAGTAGTATCTTTGGACAGGGAGCCCAGCCCCAGCATTTT. This translates into CASSIFGQGAQPQHF.

The rearrangement joins TRBV7-6 to TRBJ2-5; D possibly corresponds to TRBD2 (6 bases). Looked up from germline, CDR1 is SGHVS and CDR2 is FNYEAQ. The CDR3 totals 15 residues. V was trimmed by 1 base and J by 2 bases, leaving 11 bases between them. The CDR3 protein is CASSLGPGRQETQYF. DNA of the CDR3: TGTGCCAGCAGCTTAGGCCCGGGGAGGCAAGAGACCCAGTACTTC.

This clone was counted a single time. The chain couples TRBV19 to TRBJ2-1; TRBD2 matches 8 bases. Germline V gene lookup returns CDR1 LNHDA and CDR2 SQIVND (reference sequence). The CDR3 covers 12 residues. After removal of 1 base from V and 15 bases from J, the junction contained 5 bases not matched to a gene. In nucleotides, the CDR3 is TGTGCCAGTAGTATAGGGGCTAGCGGGCGGTTCTTC. Translated, it gives CASSIGASGRFF.

The chain employs TRBV10-1 and TRBJ2-7; 7 nucleotides agree with TRBD2. CDR3 length: 17 amino acids. CDR1 and CDR2 (germline): WNHNN, SYGVQD (reference sequence). The V segment lost 6 bases and the J segment 7 bases; nucleotides outside the gene matches: 21. The CDR3 protein is CASSPPGEAGPRGEQYF. CDR3 DNA: TGCGCCAGCAGCCCCCCCGGGGAAGCGGGACCCCGGGGGGAGCAGTACTTC.

This rearrangement joins TRBV2 to TRBJ2-3, with a tentative D call TRBD1 (6 bases). CDR1 is SNHLY and CDR2 is FYNNEI in the germline V gene. V lost 6 bases and J 2 bases, leaving 18 bases between the germline ends. The CDR3 runs to 16 residues. For the CDR3, the DNA is TGTGCCAGCAGCGTCCCCTCCCGGGACAACACAGATACGCAGTATTTT. This translates into CASSVPSRDNTDTQYF.

The chain links TRBV7-9 to TRBJ2-3; D possibly corresponds to TRBD2 (7 bases). There are 13 residues in the CDR3. The V gene lost 6 bases and the J gene lost 4 bases, with 11 bases spanning the gap. Per the germline V gene, CDR1 is SEHNR and CDR2 is FQNEAQ (reference sequence). In nucleotides, the CDR3 is TGTGCCAGCAGTAGGGAGGGGGCAGATACGCAGTATTTT. It yields the protein CASSREGADTQYF.

The chain uses TRBV5-1 and TRBJ1-5, with unresolved D. The CDR3 length is 15 residues. Germline CDR1 is SGHRS and CDR2 is YFSETQ. V was shortened by 1 base and J by 5 bases, with 13 bases between the two germline ends. CDR3 loop: CASSLMGTADQPQHF. CDR3 DNA sequence: TGCGCCAGCAGCTTGATGGGTACGGCGGATCAGCCCCAGCATTTT.

V usage is TRBV9 and J usage is TRBJ1-1; D gene uncertain. Trimming stripped 4 bases from V and 2 bases from J, with 9 bases between. The germline CDR1 and CDR2 sequences are SGDLS and YYNGEE. The CDR3 runs to 13 residues. Here the CDR3 DNA reads TGTGCCAGCAGCCCCCAATCCAACACTGAAGCTTTCTTT. Translated: CASSPQSNTEAFF.

The rearrangement joins TRBV27 to TRBJ1-2, with TRBD1 as a possible D gene (5 bases). Germline CDR1 is MNHEY and CDR2 is SMNVEV (reference sequence). The CDR3 totals 15 residues. Trimming cost V 1 base and J 3 bases, with 12 bases left between them. The CDR3 here is CASSLFAGLDYGYTF. As DNA, the CDR3 is TGTGCCAGCAGTTTATTTGCGGGGCTCGACTATGGCTACACCTTC.

This clone came up once. This chain joins TRBV7-9 and TRBJ2-5; D is possibly TRBD1 (6 bases). This CDR3 region has 16 residues. Per germline, CDR1 SEHNR and CDR2 FQNEAQ (reference sequence). Trimming left V 5 bases short and J 5 bases short, with 21 bases between. CDR3 residues: CASSRPGEAVVETQYF. CDR3 in DNA: TGTGCCAGCAGCCGGCCAGGGGAAGCGGTCGTCGAGACCCAGTACTTC.

The genes are TRBV5-4 and TRBJ2-3, with 10 bases lining up with TRBD2. The CDR3 consists of 16 residues. Germline V gives CDR1 SGHNT, CDR2 YYREEE (reference sequence). The V and J ends lost 1 base and 2 bases, in that order; junction bases with no gene match: 4. In DNA, the CDR3 is TGTGCCAGCAGCTTGAGGACTAGCGGAGCCACAGATACGCAGTATTTT. Residues: CASSLRTSGATDTQYF.

The chain couples TRBV5-8 to TRBJ2-7, with 9 bases fitting TRBD1. Germline trimming cut 2 bases from V and 4 bases from J; bases unmatched to any gene: 7. Germline values: CDR1 SGHTS, CDR2 YDEGEE. This CDR3 is built from 15 residues. CDR3 sequence reads: CASSLAGTGSYEQYF. The CDR3 DNA follows: TGTGCCAGCAGCTTAGCCGGGACAGGGTCTTACGAGCAGTACTTC.

The CDR3 nucleotides read TGCGCCAGCCGTACGACAGGGGGAACCCCCGAGCAGTACTTC. As protein: CASRTTGGTPEQYF. The rearrangement links TRBV5-1 to TRBJ2-7; 9 positions match TRBD1. CDR1 is SGHRS, CDR2 YFSETQ, per germline. J was trimmed by 6 bases and V by 7 bases; bases with no gene match: 11. The CDR3 sequence is 14 residues long.

This rearrangement joins TRBV19 to TRBJ2-7, with 7 bases fitting TRBD1. The J segment lost 3 bases and the V segment lost 6 bases, leaving 11 bases of the junction unmatched. The CDR3 has 15 amino acids. The germline V gene encodes CDR1 LNHDA and CDR2 SQIVND (reference sequence). The DNA of the CDR3 is TGTGCCAGTAGACCCGAAGGACAGGCCGACTACGAGCAGTACTTC. It is translated as CASRPEGQADYEQYF.

V gene TRBV6-5 combines with J gene TRBJ2-5; perhaps TRBD2 as D (6 bases). The CDR3 runs 14 residues. The V end was cut by 2 bases, the J end by 2 bases, with 9 bases between. Germline CDR1 is MNHEY and CDR2 is SVGAGI. CDR3 residues: CASSYGGIQETQYF. The DNA for the CDR3 is TGTGCCAGCAGTTACGGGGGGATTCAAGAGACCCAGTACTTC.

The rearrangement uses TRBV5-5 and TRBJ1-4, with D unclear. Per germline, CDR1 SGHKS and CDR2 YYEKEE (reference sequence). Trimming took off 4 bases at V and 8 bases at J, with 18 bases between the two ends. The CDR3 extends over 15 amino acids. CDR3 sequence (DNA): TGTGCCAGCAGCCCCGGCGGGAGATTTGGGGAAAAACTGTTTTTT. Translated: CASSPGGRFGEKLFF.

The J gene is TRBJ2-5, the V gene TRBV25-1; 7 bases agree with TRBD2. V was pared by 4 bases and J by 7 bases, with 12 bases of the junction left unmatched. Germline CDR1 MGHDK, CDR2 SYGVNS. This CDR3 is built from 15 residues. CDR3 nucleotide sequence: TGTGCCAGCAGTGGAAGCGGACTAGGAAAAGGGACCCAGTACTTC. As protein: CASSGSGLGKGTQYF.

This clone was seen only once. V usage is TRBV7-9 and J usage is TRBJ2-3; D is perhaps TRBD1 (6 bases). The CDR3 covers 15 residues. The V end lost 5 bases, the J end lost 2 bases, and 14 bases lay between the germline ends. The germline gives CDR1 SEHNR, CDR2 FQNEAQ (reference sequence). The CDR3 spells CASSPNRAATDTQYF. The CDR3 coding sequence is TGTGCCAGCAGCCCGAACAGGGCGGCCACAGATACGCAGTATTTT. The full variable domain, rest sourced from reference TRBV7-9 and TRBJ2-3, is DTGVSQNPRHKITKRGQNVTFRCDPISEHNRLYWYRQTLGQGPEFLTYFQNEAQLEKSRLLSDRFSAERPKGSFSTLEIQRTEQGDSAMYLCASSPNRAATDTQYFGPGTRLTVL.

The rearrangement links TRBV29-1 to TRBJ2-1; TRBD1 is a possible D gene (6 bases). Deletions cut 8 bases from V and 4 bases from J, with 18 bases between. From germline, CDR1 is SQVTM and CDR2 ANQGSEA. The length of the CDR3 is 14 residues. CDR3 sequence reads: CSSLFRTAYNEQFF. CDR3 coding DNA: TGCAGCTCTTTATTTCGGACAGCATACAATGAGCAGTTCTTC.

The chain carries TRBV30 and TRBJ2-3; the D is unclear. Germline CDR1 is GTSNPN and CDR2 is SVGIG (reference sequence). This CDR3 is 12 amino acids long. The V end lost 5 bases, the J end lost 1 base, and 7 bases lay between the germline ends. The CDR3 is CAWELGTDTQYF. CDR3 in DNA: TGTGCCTGGGAACTTGGCACAGATACGCAGTATTTT. Using reference TRBV30 and TRBJ2-3 for the parts outside the CDR3, the full variable domain is SQTIHQWPATLVQPVGSPLSLECTVEGTSNPNLYWYRQAAGRGLQLLFYSVGIGQISSEVPQNLSASRPQDRQFILSSKKLLLSDSGFYLCAWELGTDTQYFGPGTRLTVL.

This sequence joins TRBV9 and TRBJ1-1; D unclear. V gave up 0 bases and J gave up 3 bases, with 9 bases separating them. Germline lookup yields CDR1 SGDLS and CDR2 YYNGEE. The CDR3 loop spans 14 amino acids. The DNA of the CDR3 is TGTGCCAGCAGCGTAGAAGAGGTTTACACTGAAGCTTTCTTT. Its translation: CASSVEEVYTEAFF.

V usage is TRBV7-9 and J usage is TRBJ2-4; D unresolved. This CDR3 has 15 residues. Germline CDR1 reads SEHNR; CDR2 reads FQNEAQ (reference sequence). V was pared by 5 bases and J by 1 base, with 12 bases between. CDR3 amino acids: CASSPSRVAKNIQYF. The CDR3 nucleotides are TGTGCCAGCAGCCCCTCCCGGGTGGCCAAAAACATTCAGTACTTC.

J is TRBJ2-7 and V is TRBV7-9; 9 nucleotides align to TRBD1. The CDR3 is 15 residues long. J lost 7 bases, V lost 5 bases, and 12 bases had no gene match. CDR1 and CDR2 (germline): SEHNR, FQNEAQ (reference sequence). CDR3 amino acids: CASSNPSGTGREQYF. The DNA for the CDR3 is TGTGCCAGCAGCAACCCCTCCGGGACAGGGCGGGAGCAGTACTTC.